This TCR beta chain stems from a study of T-cell reconstitution after alpha-beta-depleted transplantation in children. The J segment lost 4 bases and the V segment lost 5 bases, leaving 13 bases of the junction unmatched. CDR1 is ENHRY, CDR2 SYGVKD, per germline. The CDR3 runs 17 residues. This clonotype was seen repeatedly, ten times or more. Its target is unknown. General study results and limits: T-cell counts and diversity were attributed mostly to newly produced T cells one year after transplant.

This sample's TCRbeta library carried unique molecular identifier barcodes. TCRdb itself ran the PCR reads through MiXCR, one entry per CDR3 protein. The sample lists 85,000 to 120,000 distinct CDR3 sequences, 7% to 8% occurring once. The chain is built from TRBV10-3 and TRBJ2-3; 9 bases align to TRBD2. The clonotype comes from a boy between 2 and 10 years old with acute lymphoblastic leukemia, due to receive a stem cell transplant. The specimen was PBMCs, collected before TCRalphabeta/CD19-depleted stem cell transplant. Written as DNA, the CDR3 is TGTGCCATCAGTCCCGGCCGCCGCGGGGGGGCCCCAGATACGCAGTATTTT. Its translation is CAISPGRRGGAPDTQYF.